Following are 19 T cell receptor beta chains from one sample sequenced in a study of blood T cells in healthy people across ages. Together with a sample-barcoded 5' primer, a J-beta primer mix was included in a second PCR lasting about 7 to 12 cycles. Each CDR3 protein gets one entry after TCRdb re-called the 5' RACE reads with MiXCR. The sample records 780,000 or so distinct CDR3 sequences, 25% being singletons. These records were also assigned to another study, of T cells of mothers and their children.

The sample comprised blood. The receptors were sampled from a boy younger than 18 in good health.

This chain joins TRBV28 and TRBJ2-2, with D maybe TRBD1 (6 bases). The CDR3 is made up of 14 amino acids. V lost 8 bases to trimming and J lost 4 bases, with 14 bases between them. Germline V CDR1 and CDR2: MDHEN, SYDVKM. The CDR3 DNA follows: TGTGCCAGCGACGGCCAGGGGAGCACCGGGGAGCTGTTTTTT. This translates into CASDGQGSTGELFF.

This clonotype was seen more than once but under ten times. The CDR3 sequence: CASSSPQGEETQYF. CDR3 bases: TGTGCCAGCAGTTCTCCACAGGGGGAAGAGACCCAGTACTTC. The chain couples TRBV28 to TRBJ2-5; 8 nucleotides line up with TRBD1. The CDR3 extends over 14 amino acids. The germline CDR1 and CDR2 sequences are MDHEN and SYDVKM. V lost 4 bases to trimming and J lost 3 bases; unmatched junction nucleotides: 4.

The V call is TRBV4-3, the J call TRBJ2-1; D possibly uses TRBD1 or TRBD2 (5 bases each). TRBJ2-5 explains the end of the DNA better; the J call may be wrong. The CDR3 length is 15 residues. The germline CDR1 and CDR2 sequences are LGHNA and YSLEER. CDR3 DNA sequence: TGCGCCAGCAGCCAAGACAGGGCGCGGGAAGAGACCCAGTACTTC. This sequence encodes CASSQDRAREETQYF.

The CDR3 DNA sequence: TGTGCCAGCAGTTACGAGGTTTTAGGGGGGAGCACCGGGGAGCTGTTTTTT. This encodes CASSYEVLGGSTGELFF. This chain connects TRBV6-2 or TRBV6-3 to TRBJ2-2, with D perhaps given as TRBD1 or TRBD2 (6 bases each). Germline V gene sequence: CDR1 MNHEY, CDR2 SVGEGT. V was clipped by 2 bases and J by 4 bases, with 17 bases between them. This CDR3 is 17 amino acids long.

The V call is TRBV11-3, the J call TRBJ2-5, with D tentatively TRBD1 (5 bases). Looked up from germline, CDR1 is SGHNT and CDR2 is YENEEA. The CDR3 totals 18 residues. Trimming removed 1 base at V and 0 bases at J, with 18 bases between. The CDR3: CASSLGADRFGYQETQYF. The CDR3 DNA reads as TGTGCCAGCAGCTTAGGGGCCGACAGATTCGGGTACCAAGAGACCCAGTACTTC.

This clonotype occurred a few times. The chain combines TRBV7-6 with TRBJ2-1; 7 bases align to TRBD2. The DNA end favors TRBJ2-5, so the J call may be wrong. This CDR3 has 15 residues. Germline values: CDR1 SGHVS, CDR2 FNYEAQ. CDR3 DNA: TGTGCCAGCAGCGCCTGGACTAGTTCTCAAGAGACCCAGTACTTC. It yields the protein CASSAWTSSQETQYF.

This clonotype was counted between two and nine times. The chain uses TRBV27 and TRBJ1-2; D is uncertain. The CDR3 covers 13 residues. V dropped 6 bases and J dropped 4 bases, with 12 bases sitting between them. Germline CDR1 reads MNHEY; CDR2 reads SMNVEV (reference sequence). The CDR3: CASSAGLLYGYTF. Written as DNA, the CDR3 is TGTGCCAGCAGCGCCGGGCTCCTCTATGGCTACACCTTC.

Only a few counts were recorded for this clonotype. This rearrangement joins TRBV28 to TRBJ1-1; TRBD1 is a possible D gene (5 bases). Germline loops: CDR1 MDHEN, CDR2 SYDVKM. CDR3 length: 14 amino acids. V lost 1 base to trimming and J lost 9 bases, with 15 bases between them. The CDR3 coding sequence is TGTGCCAGCAGTTTATCTGACCGGGACTCCAAAGCTTTCTTT. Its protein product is CASSLSDRDSKAFF.

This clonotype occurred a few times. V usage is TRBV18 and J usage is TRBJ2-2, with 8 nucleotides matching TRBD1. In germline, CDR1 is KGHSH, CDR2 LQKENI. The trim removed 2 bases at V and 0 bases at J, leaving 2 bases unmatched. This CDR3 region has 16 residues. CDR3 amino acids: CASSPTGQANTGELFF. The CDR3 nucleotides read TGTGCCAGCTCACCAACGGGACAGGCGAACACCGGGGAGCTGTTTTTT.

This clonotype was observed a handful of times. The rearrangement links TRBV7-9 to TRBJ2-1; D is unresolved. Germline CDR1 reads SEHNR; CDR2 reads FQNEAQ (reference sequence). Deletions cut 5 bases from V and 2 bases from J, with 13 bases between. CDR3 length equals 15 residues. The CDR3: CASSGPGSPYNEQFF. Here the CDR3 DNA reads TGTGCCAGCAGCGGCCCGGGTAGCCCCTACAATGAGCAGTTCTTC.

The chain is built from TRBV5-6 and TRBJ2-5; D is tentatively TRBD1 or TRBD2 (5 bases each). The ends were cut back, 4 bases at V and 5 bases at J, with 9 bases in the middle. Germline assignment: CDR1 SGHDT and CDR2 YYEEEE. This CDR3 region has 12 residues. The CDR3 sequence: CASSTWGETQYF. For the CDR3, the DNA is TGTGCCAGCAGCACTTGGGGGGAGACCCAGTACTTC.

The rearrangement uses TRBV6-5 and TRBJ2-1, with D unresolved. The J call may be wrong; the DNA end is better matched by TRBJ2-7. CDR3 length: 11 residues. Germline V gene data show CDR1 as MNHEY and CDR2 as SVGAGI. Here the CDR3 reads CASSNRNEQYF. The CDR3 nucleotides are TGTGCCAGCAGCAATCGGAACGAGCAGTACTTC.

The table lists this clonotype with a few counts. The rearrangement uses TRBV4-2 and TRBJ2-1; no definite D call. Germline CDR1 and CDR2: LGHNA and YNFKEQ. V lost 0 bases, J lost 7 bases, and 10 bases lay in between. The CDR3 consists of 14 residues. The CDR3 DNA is TGTGCCAGCAGCCAAGAAAAGGGTTGGAATGAGCAGTTCTTC. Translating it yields CASSQEKGWNEQFF.

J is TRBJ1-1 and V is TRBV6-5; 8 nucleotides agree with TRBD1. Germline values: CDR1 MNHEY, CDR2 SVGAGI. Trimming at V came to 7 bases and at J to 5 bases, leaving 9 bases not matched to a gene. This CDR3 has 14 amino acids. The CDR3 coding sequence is TGTGCCAGCACCCACGACAGGGGAAGGACTGAAGCTTTCTTT. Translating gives CASTHDRGRTEAFF.

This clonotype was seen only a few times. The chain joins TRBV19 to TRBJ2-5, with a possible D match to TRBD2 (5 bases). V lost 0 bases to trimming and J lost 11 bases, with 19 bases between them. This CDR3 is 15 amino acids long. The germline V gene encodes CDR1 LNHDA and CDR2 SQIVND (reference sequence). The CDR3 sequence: CASSIDNSPAREQYF. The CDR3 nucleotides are TGTGCCAGTAGTATAGATAACTCACCCGCGAGGGAGCAGTACTTC. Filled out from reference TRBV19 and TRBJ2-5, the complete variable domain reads DGGITQSPKYLFRKEGQNVTLSCEQNLNHDAMYWYRQDPGQGLRLIYYSQIVNDFQKGDIAEGYSVSREKKESFPLTVTSAQKNPTAFYLCASSIDNSPAREQYFGPGTRLLVL.

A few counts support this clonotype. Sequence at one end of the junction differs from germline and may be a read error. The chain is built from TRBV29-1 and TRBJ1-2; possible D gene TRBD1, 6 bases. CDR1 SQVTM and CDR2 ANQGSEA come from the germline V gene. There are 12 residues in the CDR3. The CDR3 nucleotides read TGCGGCGTGGAGACAGGTTTCTATGGCTACACCTTC. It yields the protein CGVETGFYGYTF.

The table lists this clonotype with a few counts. Here the CDR3 reads CASSDVTGSGANVLTF. The CDR3, as DNA: TGTGCCAGCAGTGACGTTACAGGGAGTGGGGCCAACGTCCTGACTTTC. V and J are TRBV6-2 or TRBV6-3 and TRBJ2-6, with D possibly matching TRBD1 (6 bases). The germline V gene has CDR1 MNHEY and CDR2 SVGEGT. The CDR3 loop spans 16 amino acids. V lost 5 bases, J lost 3 bases, and 14 bases lay in between.

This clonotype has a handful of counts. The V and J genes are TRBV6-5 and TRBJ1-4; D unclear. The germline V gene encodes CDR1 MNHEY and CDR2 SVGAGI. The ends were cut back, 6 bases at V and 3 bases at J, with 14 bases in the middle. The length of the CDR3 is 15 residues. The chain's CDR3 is CASRSSSPPNEKLFF. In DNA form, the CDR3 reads TGTGCCAGCAGGTCATCCAGCCCCCCTAATGAAAAACTGTTTTTT.

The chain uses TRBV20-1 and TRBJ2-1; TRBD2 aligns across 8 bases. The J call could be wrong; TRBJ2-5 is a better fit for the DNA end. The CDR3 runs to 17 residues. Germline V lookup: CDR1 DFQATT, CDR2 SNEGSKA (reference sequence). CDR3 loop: CSARRRANGRAGETQYF. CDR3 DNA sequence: TGCAGTGCCCGTCGGCGGGCTAACGGGAGGGCGGGAGAGACCCAGTACTTC.